These 13 T cell receptor beta chains were all obtained from the same sample, sequenced in a study of monozygotic twins with inflammatory bowel disease (dated by TCRdb to the late 2010s). Library generation was performed with 5' RACE. Sequencer: Illumina HiSeq 2500. Following reprocessing of the reads by TCRdb, the data hold one row per CDR3 protein sequence and no DNA is available. The sample table gives fewer than 400,000 distinct CDR3 sequences. Approximately 5.9% of the sample rests with the top ten. Input material: blood. These receptors were obtained from a human donor with ulcerative colitis or Crohn's disease, or a healthy co-twin of an affected twin (not recorded which).

The V call is TRBV6-1, the J call TRBJ1-5. Germline-derived CDR1 and CDR2 are MNHNS and SASEGT. The CDR3 sequence is 15 residues long. The CDR3: CASRVTQGSNQPQHF.

CDR3: CASSLVLSRGEKLFF. The chain recombines TRBV12-3 or TRBV12-4 with TRBJ1-4. CDR3 length equals 15 residues.

This chain joins TRBV29-1 and TRBJ2-3; no DNA is available, so the TRBD1 call from TCRdb remains unchecked. Looked up from germline, CDR1 is SQVTM and CDR2 is ANQGSEA. The CDR3 extends over 16 amino acids. This CDR3 is CSVEVGGARSTDTQYF.

The CDR3 here is CASSSQLTGTSNTIYF. The chain is built from TRBV5-5 and TRBJ1-3. Germline loops: CDR1 SGHKS, CDR2 YYEKEE (reference sequence). The CDR3 spans 16 residues. The full variable domain, with the rest looked up from reference TRBV5-5 and TRBJ1-3, is DAGVTQSPTHLIKTRGQQVTLRCSPISGHKSVSWYQQVLGQGPQFIFQYYEKEERGRGNFPDRFSARQFPNYSSELNVNALLLGDSALYLCASSSQLTGTSNTIYFGEGSWLTVV.

The CDR3 sequence is CASSYSFGGRSYNEQFF. This chain joins TRBV6-2 or TRBV6-3 and TRBJ2-1. This CDR3 has 17 residues. The V gene's germline CDR1 is MNHEY and CDR2 SVGEGT.

The CDR3 sequence is CASSRDRTSFEQFF. The chain is built from TRBV14 and TRBJ2-1; checking the TCRdb D call of TRBD1 is not possible without DNA. CDR3 length: 14 residues. In germline, CDR1 is SGHDN, CDR2 FVKESK.

The chain combines TRBV6-2 or TRBV6-3 with TRBJ2-5; TCRdb indicates TRBD1, and absent DNA this call remains unverified. Germline loops: CDR1 MNHEY, CDR2 SVGEGT. This CDR3 spans 14 amino acids. CDR3 in amino acids: CASRPITGGETQYF.

The rearrangement uses TRBV5-1 and TRBJ2-7. Germline V gene sequence: CDR1 SGHRS, CDR2 YFSETQ. This CDR3 spans 12 amino acids. This CDR3 reads CASSLEGPRQYF.

The J gene is TRBJ2-7, the V gene TRBV7-9; TCRdb reports TRBD1, a call that lacks DNA to check it against. This CDR3 comprises 21 residues. Per germline, CDR1 SEHNR and CDR2 FQNEAQ (reference sequence). This CDR3 is CASSPGVWGQGIAVISYEQYF.

This rearrangement joins TRBV6-2 or TRBV6-3 to TRBJ1-1; TCRdb's D gene call, TRBD1, goes unchecked for lack of DNA. CDR1 and CDR2 from the germline V gene are MNHEY and SVGEGT. The length of the CDR3 is 14 residues. The CDR3 reads CASSYISPNTEAFF.

The rearrangement links TRBV12-3 or TRBV12-4 to TRBJ2-7; the TRBD1 assignment by TCRdb is unverifiable without DNA. The CDR3 totals 15 residues. CDR3 region: CASSFSDRGPHEQYF.

The J gene is TRBJ1-6, the V gene TRBV20-1. Germline loops: CDR1 DFQATT, CDR2 SNEGSKA (reference sequence). The CDR3 sequence is 15 residues long. CDR3 loop: CSARDRRFNNSPLHF.

This chain joins TRBV28 and TRBJ2-2. The CDR3 runs to 13 residues. In germline, CDR1 is MDHEN, CDR2 SYDVKM. The CDR3 protein is CASSTEFGGELFF.